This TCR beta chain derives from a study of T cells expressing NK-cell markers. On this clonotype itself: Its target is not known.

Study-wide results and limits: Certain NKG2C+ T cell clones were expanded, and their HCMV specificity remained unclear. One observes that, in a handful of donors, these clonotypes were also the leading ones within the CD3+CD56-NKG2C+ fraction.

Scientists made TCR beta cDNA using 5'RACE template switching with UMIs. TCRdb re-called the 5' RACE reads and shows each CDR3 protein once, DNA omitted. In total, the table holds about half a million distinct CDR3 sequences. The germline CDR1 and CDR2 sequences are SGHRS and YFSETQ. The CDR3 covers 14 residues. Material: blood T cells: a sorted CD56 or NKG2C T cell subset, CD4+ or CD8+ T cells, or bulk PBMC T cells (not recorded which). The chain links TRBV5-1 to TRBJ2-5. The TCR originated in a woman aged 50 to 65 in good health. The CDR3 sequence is CASSLRLSQETQYF.